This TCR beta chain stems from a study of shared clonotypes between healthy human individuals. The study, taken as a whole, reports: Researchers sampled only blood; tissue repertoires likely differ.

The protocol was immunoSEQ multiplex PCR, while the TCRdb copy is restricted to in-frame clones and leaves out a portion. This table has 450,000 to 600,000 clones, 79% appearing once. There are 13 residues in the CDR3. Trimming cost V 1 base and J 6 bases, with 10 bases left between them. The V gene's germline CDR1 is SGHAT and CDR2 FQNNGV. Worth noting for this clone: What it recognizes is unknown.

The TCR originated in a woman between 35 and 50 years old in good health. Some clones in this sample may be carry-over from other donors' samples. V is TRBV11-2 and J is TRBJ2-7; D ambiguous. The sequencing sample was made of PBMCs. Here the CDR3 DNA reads TGTGCCAGCAGCTTAGGTGGGCTTACCGAGCAGTACTTC. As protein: CASSLGGLTEQYF.